This T cell receptor (beta chain) was sequenced for a study of T cells expressing NK-cell markers. Broader study findings: NKG2C+ dominant clonotypes from a handful of donors made up roughly 1.0-8% of CD8+ T cells. HCMV specificity of the expanded NKG2C+ T cell clones stayed unclear.

The TCR beta cDNA came from 5'RACE template switching with UMIs. From the 5' RACE reads, TCRdb lists one entry per CDR3 protein and no DNA. This sample's table reports a few hundred thousand distinct CDR3 sequences. To note about this clonotype: Its antigen is as yet unknown.

This CDR3 comprises 14 residues. Germline V CDR1 and CDR2: DFQATT, SNEGSKA (reference sequence). Sequencing was carried out using blood T cells: a sorted CD56 or NKG2C T cell subset, CD4+ or CD8+ T cells, or bulk PBMC T cells (not recorded which). The clonotype comes from a man in his late teens or twenties in good health. V and J are TRBV20-1 and TRBJ2-7; TCRdb indicates TRBD1, and absent DNA this call remains unverified. CDR3 sequence: CSARTSPLSYEQYF.